This TCR beta chain was retrieved from a study of Graves' ophthalmopathy and Graves' hyperthyroidism. Broader study findings: A 13-signature model separated ophthalmopathy from stable hyperthyroidism, about 91% sensitivity, roughly 81% specificity.

Many counts were recorded for this clonotype. The target antigen is unknown. Moderate-to-severe activity, CAS ≥3, NOSPECS ≥4 and duration under 3 months were recorded for donors with ophthalmopathy. The J segment lost 3 bases and the V segment lost 6 bases, leaving 4 bases of the junction unmatched. The CDR3 consists of 17 residues. In germline, CDR1 is MNHNS, CDR2 SASEGT. Amplified material comprised TCR beta CDR3 regions derived from RNA transcripts. Investigators did first-round RT-PCR with HTBI primers, then second-round multiplex PCR. TCRdb reanalysed the multiplex PCR reads using MiXCR and keeps one entry per CDR3 protein. This sample has about 700,000 distinct CDR3 sequences, with over 40% found just once.

The chain uses TRBV6-1 and TRBJ2-6, with 14 positions matching TRBD2. Sequenced input: peripheral blood. This clonotype was obtained from an adult man with Graves' ophthalmopathy. The chain's CDR3 is CASRDGLAGGGANVLTF. The CDR3 region has the DNA TGTGCCAGCAGAGATGGACTAGCGGGAGGTGGGGCCAACGTCCTGACTTTC.